The rows below give T cell receptor beta chains drawn from one sample of a study of control samples from healthy donors and cancer patients. The assay was immunoSEQ multiplex PCR, and TCRdb's table has in-frame clones only and misses some. The table has about 130,000 clones, about 92% seen once. Sequencing was carried out using blood. The receptors come from a woman in her 50s in good health. CDR3s include the opening cysteine and the closing phenylalanine or tryptophan. Fields, in order: D gene, clone size, J gene, V gene, CDR3 DNA, CDR3 protein. The D gene is left open where the match is weak. Rows give clone size only sometimes, using once, few, many, or a class for an expanded clone.

. . TRBJ1-1 TRBV2 TGTGCCAGCAATCCGGGCCCCCAGGGCACTGAAGCTTTCTTT CASNPGPQGTEAFF
TRBD1 . TRBJ1-2 TRBV29-1 TGCAGCGTTGAAGGGGACAGGGGATTAGGTTATGGCTACACCTTC CSVEGDRGLGYGYTF
. . TRBJ1-2 TRBV5-6 TGTGCCAGCAGCTTTGAGAAGGCCAGAGGCTACACCTTC CASSFEKARGYTF
. . TRBJ2-3 TRBV5-1 TGCGCCAGCAGCTTGGGGCGGCCCTCGGATACGCAGTATTTT CASSLGRPSDTQYF
. . TRBJ2-1 TRBV5-1 TGCGCCAGCAGCCCTGCCAGCCACGGTGGCAATGAGCAGTTCTTC CASSPASHGGNEQFF
. . TRBJ1-1 TRBV30 TGTGCCGGCGGACATTTGAACACTGAAGCTTTCTTT CAGGHLNTEAFF
. . TRBJ1-2 TRBV3-1/TRBV3-2 TGTGCCAGCAGCCAGTCCGCCGGGACCAACTATGGCTACACCTTC CASSQSAGTNYGYTF
TRBD1 . TRBJ1-2 TRBV29-1 TGCAGCGTGGGACAGGTCTCTAACTATGGCTACACCTTC CSVGQVSNYGYTF
. . TRBJ1-2 TRBV15 TGTGCCACCAGCAGAGATCAATGGGTTGACTATGGCTACACCTTC CATSRDQWVDYGYTF
. . TRBJ2-7 TRBV11-2 TGTGCCAGCAGCAGCACACAGACAGGCACCTACGAGCAGTACTTC CASSSTQTGTYEQYF
TRBD2 . TRBJ2-1 TRBV15 TGTGCCACCAGTGGACTAGCGGGGGGACCAAACTACAATGAGCAGTTCTTC CATSGLAGGPNYNEQFF
TRBD1 . TRBJ1-2 TRBV5-1 TGCGCCAGCAGCTTGCCGCAGGGGGCGGGTGGCTACACCTTC CASSLPQGAGGYTF
. . TRBJ1-5 TRBV5-1 TGCGCCAGCAGGCAAAGCCTGGATCAGCCCCAGCATTTT CASRQSLDQPQHF
. . TRBJ1-1 TRBV5-6 TGTGCCAGCAGCTTGTTCTTGACAGCGGTAAACACTGAAGCTTTCTTT CASSLFLTAVNTEAFF
TRBD1 . TRBJ2-5 TRBV5-1 TGCGCCAGCAGCTTGCAGGCAGGGGGCTACCAAGAGACCCAGTACTTC CASSLQAGGYQETQYF
TRBD2 . TRBJ2-3 TRBV3-1/TRBV3-2 TGTGCCAGCAGCCAATTAGCGGGAGCAGATACGCAGTATTTT CASSQLAGADTQYF
. . TRBJ1-3 TRBV21-1 TGTGCCAACCGACAAGGCTCTGGAAACACCATATATTTT CANRQGSGNTIYF
. once TRBJ1-1 TRBV3-1/TRBV3-2 TGTGCCAGCAGCCAAGTTAGGAACACTGAAGCTTTCTTT CASSQVRNTEAFF
. . TRBJ1-5 TRBV2 TGTGCCAGCAGTGAGGATTGGGGCGGTCAGCCCCAGCATTTT CASSEDWGGQPQHF
. . TRBJ2-1 TRBV12-3/TRBV12-4 TGTGCCAGCAGTTTAGGGGGCAATGAGCAGTTCTTC CASSLGGNEQFF
TRBD2 . TRBJ2-7 TRBV7-2 TGTGCCAGCAGCCCCCTGGCGGGAGGCTACGAGCAGTACTTC CASSPLAGGYEQYF
. . TRBJ1-2 TRBV5-1 TGCGCCAGCAGCTTTGGGGGGGCTGAAGGCTACACCTTC CASSFGGAEGYTF
. . TRBJ1-6 TRBV6-5 TGTGCCAGCAGTCTCGATAGCTCCTATAATTCACCCCTCCACTTT CASSLDSSYNSPLHF